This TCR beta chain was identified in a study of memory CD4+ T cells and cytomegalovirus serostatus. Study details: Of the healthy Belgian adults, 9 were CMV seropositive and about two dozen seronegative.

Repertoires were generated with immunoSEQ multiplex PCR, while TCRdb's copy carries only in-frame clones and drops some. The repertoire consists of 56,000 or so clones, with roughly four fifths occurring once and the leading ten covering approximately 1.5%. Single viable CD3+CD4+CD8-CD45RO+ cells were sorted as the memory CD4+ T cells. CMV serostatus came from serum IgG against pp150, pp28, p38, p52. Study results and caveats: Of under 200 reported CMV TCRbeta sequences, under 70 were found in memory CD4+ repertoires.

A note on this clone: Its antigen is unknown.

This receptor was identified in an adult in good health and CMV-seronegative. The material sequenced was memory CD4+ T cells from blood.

DNA for the CDR3: TGCGCCAGCAGCTTGGTAGTGGTCCCGGACACTGAAGCTTTCTTT. It codes for CASSLVVVPDTEAFF. The chain couples TRBV5-1 to TRBJ1-1, with D unresolved. V was trimmed by 0 bases and J by 3 bases, leaving 12 bases between them. CDR3 length: 15 amino acids. The germline V gene has CDR1 SGHRS and CDR2 YFSETQ.